Shown below are 8 T cell receptor beta chains from a single sample sequenced in a study of blood T cells in healthy people across ages. A J-beta primer mix and a sample-barcoded 5' primer were used in a second PCR of about 7 to 12 cycles. TCRdb reanalysed the 5' RACE reads using MiXCR and keeps one entry per CDR3 protein. The sample lists some 780,000 distinct CDR3 sequences; 56% were seen once. Sample: blood. These receptor sequences come from a man aged 35-49 years in good health.

In its sample, this clonotype was seen a few times. This chain joins TRBV25-1 and TRBJ2-2, with 8 bases identical to TRBD2. The CDR3 has 13 residues. After removal of 5 bases from V and 6 bases from J, the junction contained 2 bases not matched to a gene. Germline CDR1 is MGHDK and CDR2 is SYGVNS. CDR3 coding DNA: TGTGCCAGCAGTCGGGGACTAGCCGGGGAGCTGTTTTTT. This gives the protein CASSRGLAGELFF.

The rearrangement links TRBV20-1 to TRBJ2-7; the match to TRBD1 covers 10 bases. The V and J ends lost 5 bases and 0 bases, in that order; junction bases with no gene match: 4. This CDR3 is built from 14 residues. The germline gives CDR1 DFQATT, CDR2 SNEGSKA (reference sequence). The chain's CDR3 is CSARWTGGSYEQYF. CDR3 DNA: TGCAGTGCTCGCTGGACAGGGGGCTCCTACGAGCAGTACTTC.

This clonotype was seen only once. The rearrangement uses TRBV5-1 and TRBJ2-3; tentatively, D is TRBD1 (7 bases). CDR3 size: 16 residues. Trimming left V 4 bases short and J 6 bases short, with 21 bases between. Germline lookup yields CDR1 SGHRS and CDR2 YFSETQ. The CDR3 sequence: CASSPRDPGGADTQYF. CDR3 in DNA: TGCGCCAGCAGCCCGCGGGACCCAGGGGGAGCTGATACGCAGTATTTT.

This clonotype was recorded only once. The chain links TRBV5-6 to TRBJ2-5; D may be TRBD2 (6 bases). The CDR3 length is 13 residues. Germline V lookup: CDR1 SGHDT, CDR2 YYEEEE. Trimming left V 0 bases short and J 6 bases short, with 9 bases between. The CDR3 nucleotides are TGTGCCAGCAGCTTGGGACTAGATAAGACCCAGTACTTC. It codes for CASSLGLDKTQYF.

V usage is TRBV20-1 and J usage is TRBJ1-5; D is ambiguous. CDR3 length: 16 amino acids. Germline CDR1 and CDR2: DFQATT and SNEGSKA (reference sequence). Trimming cost V 1 base and J 0 bases, with 13 bases left between them. CDR3 DNA sequence: TGCAGTGCTAGAGTTTACGGCGGGGATAGCAATCAGCCCCAGCATTTT. It yields the protein CSARVYGGDSNQPQHF.

The gene calls are TRBV21-1 and TRBJ2-5; TRBD1 is the table's D call, not checked against the DNA. TRBV21-1 is a pseudogene. The CDR3 sequence is 18 residues long. In DNA form, the CDR3 reads TGTGCCAGCAGCAAAGACCCCTTTGGGGAAACCCACCAAGAGACCCAGTACTTC. Protein sequence: CASSKDPFGETHQETQYF.

The chain combines TRBV21-1 with TRBJ1-6. TRBV21-1 is labeled a pseudogene. The CDR3 consists of 16 residues. The CDR3 loop reads CASSVRDKQGDAPLHF. The CDR3 nucleotides are TGTGCCAGCAGCGTCCGGGACAAGCAAGGGGATGCACCCCTCCACTTT.

The chain couples TRBV7-6 to TRBJ2-1, with TRBD2 as a possible D gene (6 bases). This CDR3 region has 14 residues. V lost 5 bases and J 9 bases, leaving 17 bases between the germline ends. Germline assignment: CDR1 SGHVS and CDR2 FNYEAQ. CDR3 amino acids: CASSLFTGSAEQFF. CDR3 DNA sequence: TGTGCCAGCAGCCTCTTCACCGGGAGTGCTGAGCAGTTCTTC.